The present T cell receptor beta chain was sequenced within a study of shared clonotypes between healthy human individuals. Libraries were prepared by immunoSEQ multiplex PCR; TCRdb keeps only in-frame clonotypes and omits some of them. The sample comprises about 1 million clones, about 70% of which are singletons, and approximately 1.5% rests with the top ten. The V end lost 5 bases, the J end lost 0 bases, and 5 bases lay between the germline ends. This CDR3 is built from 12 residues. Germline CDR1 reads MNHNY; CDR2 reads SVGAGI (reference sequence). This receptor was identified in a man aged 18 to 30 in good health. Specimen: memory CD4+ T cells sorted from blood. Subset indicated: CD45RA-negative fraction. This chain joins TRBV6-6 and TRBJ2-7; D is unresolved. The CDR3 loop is CASSPVSYEQYF. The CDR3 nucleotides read TGTGCCAGCAGTCCTGTCTCCTACGAGCAGTACTTC.